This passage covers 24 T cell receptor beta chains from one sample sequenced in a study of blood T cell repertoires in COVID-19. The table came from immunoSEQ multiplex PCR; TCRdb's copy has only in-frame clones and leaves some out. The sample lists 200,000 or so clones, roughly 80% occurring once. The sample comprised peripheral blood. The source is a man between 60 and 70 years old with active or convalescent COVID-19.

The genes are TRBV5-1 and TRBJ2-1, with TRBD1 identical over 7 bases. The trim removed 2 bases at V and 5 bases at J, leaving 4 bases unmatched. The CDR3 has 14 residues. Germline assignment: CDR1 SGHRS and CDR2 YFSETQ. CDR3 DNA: TGCGCCAGCAGCTTCGGGACAGCAAACAATGAGCAGTTCTTC. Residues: CASSFGTANNEQFF.

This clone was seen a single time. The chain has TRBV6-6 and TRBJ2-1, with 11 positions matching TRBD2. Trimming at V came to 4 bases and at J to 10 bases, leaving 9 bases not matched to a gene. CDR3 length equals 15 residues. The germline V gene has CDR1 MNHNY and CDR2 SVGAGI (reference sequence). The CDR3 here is CASSSGTSGTREQFF. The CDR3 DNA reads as TGTGCCAGCAGTTCCGGGACTAGCGGAACAAGGGAGCAGTTCTTC.

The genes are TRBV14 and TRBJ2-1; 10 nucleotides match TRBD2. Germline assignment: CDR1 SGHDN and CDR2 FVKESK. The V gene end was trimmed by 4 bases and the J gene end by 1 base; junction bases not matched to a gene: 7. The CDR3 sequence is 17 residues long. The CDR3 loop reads CASSRLAGDGSYNEQFF. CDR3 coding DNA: TGTGCCAGCAGCCGCCTAGCGGGAGACGGGTCCTACAATGAGCAGTTCTTC.

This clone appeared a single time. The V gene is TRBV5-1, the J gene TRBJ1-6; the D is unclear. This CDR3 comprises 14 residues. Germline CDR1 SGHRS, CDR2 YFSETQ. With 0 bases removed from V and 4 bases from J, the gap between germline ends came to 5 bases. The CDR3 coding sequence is TGCGCCAGCAGCTTGGTCAGTTATAATTCACCCCTCCACTTT. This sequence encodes CASSLVSYNSPLHF.

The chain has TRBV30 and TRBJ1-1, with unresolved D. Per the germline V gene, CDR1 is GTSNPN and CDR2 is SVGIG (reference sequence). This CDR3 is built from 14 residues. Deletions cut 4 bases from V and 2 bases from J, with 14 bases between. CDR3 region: CAWNRGILNTEAFF. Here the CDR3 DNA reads TGTGCCTGGAACCGAGGAATCTTAAACACTGAAGCTTTCTTT.

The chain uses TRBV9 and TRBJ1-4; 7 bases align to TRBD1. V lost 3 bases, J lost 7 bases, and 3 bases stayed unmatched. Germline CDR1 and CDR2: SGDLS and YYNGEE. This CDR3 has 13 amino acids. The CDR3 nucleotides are TGTGCCAGCAGCGAAGGGGGCAGTGAAAAACTGTTTTTT. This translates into CASSEGGSEKLFF.

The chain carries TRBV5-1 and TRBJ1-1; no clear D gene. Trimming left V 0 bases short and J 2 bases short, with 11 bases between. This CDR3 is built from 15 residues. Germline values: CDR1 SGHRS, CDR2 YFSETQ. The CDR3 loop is CASSLDSGVNTEAFF. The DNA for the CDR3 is TGCGCCAGCAGCTTGGATTCAGGCGTTAACACTGAAGCTTTCTTT.

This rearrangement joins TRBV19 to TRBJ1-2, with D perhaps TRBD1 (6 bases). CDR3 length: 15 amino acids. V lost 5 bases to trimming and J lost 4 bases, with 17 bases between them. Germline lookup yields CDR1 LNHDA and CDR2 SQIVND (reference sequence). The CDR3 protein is CASSFRQVESYGYTF. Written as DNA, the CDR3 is TGTGCCAGTAGTTTCCGACAGGTCGAAAGCTATGGCTACACCTTC.

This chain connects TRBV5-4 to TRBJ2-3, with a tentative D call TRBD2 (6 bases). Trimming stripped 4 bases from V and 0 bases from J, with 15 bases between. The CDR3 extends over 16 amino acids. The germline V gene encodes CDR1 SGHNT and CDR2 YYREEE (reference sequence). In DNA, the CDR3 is TGTGCCAGCAGCACCGGGGGAGCGGAGAGCACAGATACGCAGTATTTT. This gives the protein CASSTGGAESTDTQYF.

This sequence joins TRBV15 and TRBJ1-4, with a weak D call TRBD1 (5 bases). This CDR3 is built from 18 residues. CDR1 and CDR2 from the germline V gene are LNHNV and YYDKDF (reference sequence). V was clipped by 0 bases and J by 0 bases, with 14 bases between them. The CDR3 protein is CATSRDIQGSATNEKLFF. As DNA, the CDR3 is TGTGCCACCAGCAGAGATATCCAGGGAAGTGCAACTAATGAAAAACTGTTTTTT.

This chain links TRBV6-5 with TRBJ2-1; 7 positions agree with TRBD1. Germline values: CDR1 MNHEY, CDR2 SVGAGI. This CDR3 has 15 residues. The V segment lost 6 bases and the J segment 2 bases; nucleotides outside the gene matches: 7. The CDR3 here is CASRETGSAYNEQFF. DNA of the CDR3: TGTGCCAGCAGGGAGACAGGGTCGGCCTACAATGAGCAGTTCTTC.

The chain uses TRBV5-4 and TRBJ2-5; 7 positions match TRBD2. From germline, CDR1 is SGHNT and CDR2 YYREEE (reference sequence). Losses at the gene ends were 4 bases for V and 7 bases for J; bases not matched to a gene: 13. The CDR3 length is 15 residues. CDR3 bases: TGTGCCAGCAGCACGGGACTACCGTGGGGTGGGACCCAGTACTTC. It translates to CASSTGLPWGGTQYF.

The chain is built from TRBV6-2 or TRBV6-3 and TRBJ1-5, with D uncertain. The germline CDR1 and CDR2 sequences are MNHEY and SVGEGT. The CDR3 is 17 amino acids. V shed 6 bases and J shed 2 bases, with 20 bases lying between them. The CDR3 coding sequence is TGTGCCAGCAGCCCAAGCCTGTGGGCGCCCGGCAATCAGCCCCAGCATTTT. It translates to CASSPSLWAPGNQPQHF.

CDR3 amino acids: CAWMGPHNEQFF. The DNA of the CDR3 is TGTGCCTGGATGGGGCCCCACAATGAGCAGTTCTTC. The chain joins TRBV30 to TRBJ2-1, with TRBD1 as a possible D gene (5 bases). The CDR3 has 12 amino acids. CDR1 and CDR2 from the germline V gene are GTSNPN and SVGIG (reference sequence). The V and J ends lost 4 bases and 5 bases respectively, with 9 bases between them.

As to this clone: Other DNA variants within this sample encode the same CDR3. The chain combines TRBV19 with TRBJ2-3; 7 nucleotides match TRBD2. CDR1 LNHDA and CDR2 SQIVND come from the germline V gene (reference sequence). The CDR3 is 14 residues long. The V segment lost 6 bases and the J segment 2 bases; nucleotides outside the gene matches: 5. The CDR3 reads CASRSLADTDTQYF. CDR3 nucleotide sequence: TGTGCCAGTAGAAGTCTAGCGGACACAGATACGCAGTATTTT. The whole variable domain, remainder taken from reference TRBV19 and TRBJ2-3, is DGGITQSPKYLFRKEGQNVTLSCEQNLNHDAMYWYRQDPGQGLRLIYYSQIVNDFQKGDIAEGYSVSREKKESFPLTVTSAQKNPTAFYLCASRSLADTDTQYFGPGTRLTVL.

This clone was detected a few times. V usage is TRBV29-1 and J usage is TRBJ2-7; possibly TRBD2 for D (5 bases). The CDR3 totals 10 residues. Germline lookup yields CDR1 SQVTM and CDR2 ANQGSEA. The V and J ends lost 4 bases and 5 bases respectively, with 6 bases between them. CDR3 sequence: CSVARDEQYF. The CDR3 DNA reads TGCAGCGTTGCGAGGGACGAGCAGTACTTC.

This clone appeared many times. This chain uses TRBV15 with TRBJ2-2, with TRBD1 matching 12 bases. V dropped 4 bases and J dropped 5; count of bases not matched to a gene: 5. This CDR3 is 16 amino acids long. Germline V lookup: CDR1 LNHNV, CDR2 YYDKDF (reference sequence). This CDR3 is CATSTRDRGLTGELFF. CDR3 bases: TGTGCCACCAGCACCCGGGACAGGGGGCTGACCGGGGAGCTGTTTTTT. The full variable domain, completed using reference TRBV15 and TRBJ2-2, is DAMVIQNPRYQVTQFGKPVTLSCSQTLNHNVMYWYQQKSSQAPKLLFHYYDKDFNNEADTPDNFQSRRPNTSFCFLDIRSPGLGDTAMYLCATSTRDRGLTGELFFGEGSRLTVL.

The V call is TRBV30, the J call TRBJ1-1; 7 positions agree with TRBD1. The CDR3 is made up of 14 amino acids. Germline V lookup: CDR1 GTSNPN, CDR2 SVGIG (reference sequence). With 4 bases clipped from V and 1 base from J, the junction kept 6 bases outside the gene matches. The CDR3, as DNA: TGTGCCTGGACGACAGGGACCCCGAACACTGAAGCTTTCTTT. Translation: CAWTTGTPNTEAFF.

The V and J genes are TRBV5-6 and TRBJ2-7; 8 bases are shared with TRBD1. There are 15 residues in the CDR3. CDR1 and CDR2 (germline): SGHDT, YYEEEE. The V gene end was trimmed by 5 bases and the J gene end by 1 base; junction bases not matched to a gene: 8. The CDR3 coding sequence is TGTGCCAGCAGGCCCCGACAGGGGTATTCCTACGAGCAGTACTTC. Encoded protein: CASRPRQGYSYEQYF.

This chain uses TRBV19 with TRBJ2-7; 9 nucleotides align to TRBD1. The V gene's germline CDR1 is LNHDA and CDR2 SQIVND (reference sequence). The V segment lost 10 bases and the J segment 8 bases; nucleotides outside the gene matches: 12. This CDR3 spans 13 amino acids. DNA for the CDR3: TGTGCCACGGGGACAGGGTCCAACGAAAAGCAGTACTTC. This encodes CATGTGSNEKQYF.

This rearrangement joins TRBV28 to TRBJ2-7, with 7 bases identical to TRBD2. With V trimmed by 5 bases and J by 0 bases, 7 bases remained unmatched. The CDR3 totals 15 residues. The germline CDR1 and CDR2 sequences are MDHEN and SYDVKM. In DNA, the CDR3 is TGTGCCAGCAGTCCCTCTGGGGGGGGCTCCTACGAGCAGTACTTC. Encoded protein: CASSPSGGGSYEQYF.

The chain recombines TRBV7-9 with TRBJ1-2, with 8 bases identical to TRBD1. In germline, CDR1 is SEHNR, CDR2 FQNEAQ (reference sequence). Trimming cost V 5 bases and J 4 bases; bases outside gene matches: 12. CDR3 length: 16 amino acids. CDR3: CASSEGTGLFVYGYTF. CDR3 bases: TGTGCCAGCAGCGAGGGGACAGGACTTTTCGTCTATGGCTACACCTTC.

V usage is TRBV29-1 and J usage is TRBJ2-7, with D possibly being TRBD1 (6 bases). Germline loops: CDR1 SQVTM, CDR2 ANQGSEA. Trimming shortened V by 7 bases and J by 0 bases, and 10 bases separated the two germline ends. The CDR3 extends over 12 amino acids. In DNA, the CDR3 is TGCAGCGCCCAGGGGTACTCCTACGAGCAGTACTTC. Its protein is CSAQGYSYEQYF.

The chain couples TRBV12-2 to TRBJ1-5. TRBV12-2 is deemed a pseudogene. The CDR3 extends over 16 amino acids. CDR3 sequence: CASRLAGVLSNQPQHF. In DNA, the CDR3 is TGTGCAAGTCGCTTAGCCGGTGTGCTTAGCAATCAGCCCCAGCATTTT.